The source of this TCR beta chain is a study of early T cells in non-severe SARS-CoV-2 infection. Germline-derived CDR1 and CDR2 are SGHAT and FQNNGV. After removal of 2 bases from V and 2 bases from J, the junction contained 3 bases not matched to a gene. This CDR3 is 15 amino acids long. This clonotype was seen a few times. TCRdb redid the calling of the 5' RACE reads with MiXCR, one entry per CDR3 protein. Among 90,000 or so distinct CDR3 sequences, 15% were seen once, and the ten largest hold 4.5% to 7%. The sample taken for sequencing was whole blood. V gene TRBV11-2 combines with J gene TRBJ2-3, with TRBD1 matching 8 bases. The origin of this receptor is an adult who was a healthcare worker with PCR-confirmed SARS-CoV-2 infection or an uninfected control (not recorded which). For the CDR3, the DNA is TGTGCCAGCAGCTTAAACAGGGGGTTCACAGATACGCAGTATTTT. Amino acids: CASSLNRGFTDTQYF.